What follows describes a single T cell receptor beta chain. Its antigen is not yet known. Within one base of it there is no much larger clone, and no base qualities were kept. The data were obtained in a study of blood T cell repertoires in COVID-19 (dated by TCRdb to between 2020 and 2021). About the full investigation: Samples covering the acute and convalescent phases of COVID-19 were provided by collaborators in the United States, Italy and Spain. The samples were drawn from two sources: the first 160 participants of the ongoing ImmuneRACE study, and 1,200 or so subjects contributed by 6 global collaborators. A de-identified subject ID, COVID-19 status, age in years and sex were almost always included in the sample metadata. The repertoires were released in a freely available public database intended as a resource for research on the immune response to SARS-CoV-2. HLA class I and class II types, where available, came from metadata supplied by the sample provider rather than from assay-based typing. Deeply sampled blood TCRbeta repertoires from subjects exposed to, actively infected with, or recovered from COVID-19 were included in the dataset. The material from the prospective study consisted of cDNA or gDNA derived from T cells, B-cell-depleted T cells, or PBMCs.

Beyond this particular receptor, the publication reports: Clinical and demographic metadata were provided uncurated, with the amount varying by source and participant.

Whole blood was collected in K2EDTA tubes by collaborating institutions according to the institutions' own protocols. For TCRbeta analysis, collaborator samples were shipped as frozen whole blood, as isolated PBMCs, or as DNA extracted from either sample type. TCRbeta CDR3 regions were amplified from genomic DNA by means of the immunoSEQ Assay, a bias-controlled multiplex PCR. The original methods were these. The number of nucleated cells in each sample was estimated from the amplification of reference gene primers within the assay. To quantify the absolute abundance of each unique TCRbeta CDR3 rearrangement, sequence reads were collapsed and filtered. Productive Simpson clonality was computed per sample as the square root of Simpson's diversity index over productive rearrangements. In its TCRdb copy, this immuneACCESS table keeps in-frame sequences only and misses some clones. Where compared with another copy, unresolved V genes explain less than half of these, and the others have no known cause. V and J calls and clone size follow that table, whereas D and trimming were derived from the DNA. The sample table shows about 150,000 clones, and 60% to 85% are seen once. The top ten constitute roughly 15% of the sample.

V and J are truncated by 3 bases and 6 bases respectively, leaving an intervening sequence of 9 bases. The CDR3 measures 13 amino acids from cysteine to phenylalanine. CDR3 DNA only is kept here, 39 bases in frame from base 1. Looking up the germline V gene yields CDR1 SGHTA and CDR2 FQGNSA. The chain was built from TRBV7-2 and TRBJ2-1, with a tentative D gene TRBD2 over 6 matching bases. The TCR comes from a man over 45 with acute or convalescent COVID-19. Sequencing was performed on peripheral blood. The DNA sequence is as follows: TGTGCCAGCAGCTTCGGGACTTTCAATGAGCAGTTCTTC. This codes for CASSFGTFNEQFF.